These 17 T cell receptor beta chains were all obtained from the same sample, sequenced in a study of T-cell memory formation after mild COVID-19. TCRdb redid the calling of the 5' RACE reads with MiXCR, one entry per CDR3 protein. The sample consists of 530,000 or so distinct CDR3 sequences, 17% of them appearing once. The sequenced sample consisted of PBMCs or a T cell subset sorted from them (not recorded which). The source is an adult woman who had mild COVID-19 (a few samples of this study predate the infection). Cell type and time point are not known.

Ten or more counts support this clonotype. The chain joins TRBV6-1 to TRBJ2-1; 9 nucleotides align to TRBD2. The CDR3 totals 16 residues. Germline V gives CDR1 MNHNS, CDR2 SASEGT. V shed 6 bases and J 2 bases; nucleotides not matched to a gene: 8. CDR3 protein: CASSQTSGGPYNEQFF. Here the CDR3 DNA reads TGTGCCAGCAGCCAGACCAGCGGGGGGCCCTACAATGAGCAGTTCTTC.

This clonotype was detected only a few times. The CDR3 region has the DNA TGTGCCAGCAGTTTAAGGGTTCAACTCGAGCAGTACTTC. Residues: CASSLRVQLEQYF. The V call is TRBV12-3 or TRBV12-4, the J call TRBJ2-7, with D hard to call. This CDR3 spans 13 amino acids. V was cut by 2 bases and J by 6 bases, with 11 bases left in between.

CDR3 amino acids: CAGKKGDQPQHF. DNA for the CDR3: TGTGCCGGTAAAAAGGGGGATCAGCCCCAGCATTTT. The chain joins TRBV19 to TRBJ1-5; TRBD1 might be the D (6 bases). V gave up 11 bases and J gave up 5 bases, with 13 bases separating them. Looked up from germline, CDR1 is LNHDA and CDR2 is SQIVND (reference sequence). The CDR3 totals 12 residues.

The chain recombines TRBV7-2 with TRBJ2-7, with D perhaps TRBD1 (6 bases). The CDR3 sequence is 13 residues long. The germline V and J ends were trimmed by 4 bases and 4 bases, with 11 bases remaining between them. Germline lookup yields CDR1 SGHTA and CDR2 FQGNSA. This CDR3 is CASSSRRGYEQYF. In DNA form, the CDR3 reads TGTGCCAGCAGCTCTAGAAGGGGGTACGAGCAGTACTTC.

This clonotype was detected a few times. The chain combines TRBV7-2 with TRBJ1-1; TRBD1 agrees at 9 bases. The germline CDR1 and CDR2 sequences are SGHTA and FQGNSA. The CDR3 sequence is 15 residues long. V dropped 5 bases and J dropped 3; count of bases not matched to a gene: 7. The CDR3 loop is CASSPDGTGYTEAFF. The CDR3, as DNA: TGTGCCAGCAGCCCTGACGGGACAGGGTACACTGAAGCTTTCTTT.

The chain links TRBV6-6 to TRBJ2-5; D remains ambiguous. Germline loops: CDR1 MNHNY, CDR2 SVGAGI (reference sequence). The CDR3 is made up of 14 amino acids. The V gene lost 5 bases and the J gene lost 5 bases, with 15 bases spanning the gap. The CDR3 here is CASSHPHQAETQYF. The CDR3 bases are TGTGCCAGCAGTCACCCGCACCAGGCGGAGACCCAGTACTTC.

This clonotype was seen a handful of times. The chain couples TRBV4-1 to TRBJ2-7; 7 positions agree with TRBD2. Per the germline V gene, CDR1 is MGHRA and CDR2 is YSYEKL. The junction had 15 bases not matched to a gene; V was cut back by 4 bases and J by 3 bases. This CDR3 is built from 17 residues. CDR3 DNA: TGCGCCAGCAGCCCACGCCAAGCGGGGCCTACCATCTACGAGCAGTACTTC. This translates into CASSPRQAGPTIYEQYF.

This clonotype was observed a handful of times. The chain joins TRBV24-1 to TRBJ2-7, with TRBD1 matching 9 bases. CDR1 and CDR2 from the germline V gene are KGHDR and SFDVKD. This CDR3 region has 13 residues. With 2 bases clipped from V and 5 bases from J, the junction kept 0 bases outside the gene matches. The CDR3: CATSDWTGDEQYF. CDR3 sequence (DNA): TGTGCCACCAGTGATTGGACAGGGGACGAGCAGTACTTC.

The genes are TRBV7-3 and TRBJ1-1, with D perhaps matching TRBD1 (5 bases). The germline gives CDR1 SGHTA, CDR2 FQGTGA. There are 15 residues in the CDR3. Trimming removed 5 bases from V and 2 bases from J, with 15 bases in between. The CDR3 is CASSQHWGNNTEAFF. The CDR3 coding sequence is TGTGCCAGCAGCCAGCATTGGGGGAATAACACTGAAGCTTTCTTT. Full variable domain (outside the CDR3, taken from reference TRBV7-3 and TRBJ1-1): GAGVSQTPSNKVTEKGKYVELRCDPISGHTALYWYRQSLGQGPEFLIYFQGTGAADDSGLPNDRFFAVRPEGSVSTLKIQRTERGDSAVYLCASSQHWGNNTEAFFGQGTRLTVV.

The chain has TRBV9 and TRBJ2-1, with D uncertain. The CDR3 runs 14 residues. Trimming shortened V by 0 bases and J by 6 bases, and 10 bases separated the two germline ends. Germline assignment: CDR1 SGDLS and CDR2 YYNGEE. CDR3 sequence (DNA): TGTGCCAGCAGCGTAGATCTGGGGTCCAATGAGCAGTTCTTC. It codes for CASSVDLGSNEQFF.

This clonotype has a handful of counts. The chain recombines TRBV10-2 with TRBJ2-3; TRBD1 aligns across 7 bases. CDR3 length equals 15 residues. Trimming at V came to 3 bases and at J to 5 bases, leaving 8 bases not matched to a gene. CDR1 and CDR2 (germline): WSHSY, SAAADI. The DNA of the CDR3 is TGCGCCAGCAGTGATGAGACAGGGTTTGGAGATACGCAGTATTTT. Its protein is CASSDETGFGDTQYF.

This chain joins TRBV29-1 and TRBJ2-3, with no clear D. The V gene's germline CDR1 is SQVTM and CDR2 ANQGSEA. There are 13 residues in the CDR3. The germline V and J ends were trimmed by 7 bases and 4 bases, with 15 bases remaining between them. CDR3 region: CSADAGLSDTQYF. CDR3 in DNA: TGCAGCGCTGACGCTGGGTTGTCAGATACGCAGTATTTT.

The chain recombines TRBV6-5 with TRBJ2-1, with D possibly matching TRBD2 (5 bases). Germline V lookup: CDR1 MNHEY, CDR2 SVGAGI. V lost 6 bases and J 0 bases, leaving 15 bases between the germline ends. This CDR3 contains 16 residues. CDR3 loop: CASSPGLVNSYNEQFF. In DNA, the CDR3 is TGTGCCAGCAGCCCCGGACTGGTCAACTCCTACAATGAGCAGTTCTTC.

The rearrangement links TRBV7-9 to TRBJ2-3; tentatively, D is TRBD1 or TRBD2 (5 bases each). The ends were cut back, 1 base at V and 4 bases at J, with 15 bases in the middle. The CDR3 spans 16 residues. Germline CDR1 SEHNR, CDR2 FQNEAQ (reference sequence). As DNA, the CDR3 is TGTGCCAGCAGCTTAGGAATAGGGGACGTGGCAGATACGCAGTATTTT. Its translation is CASSLGIGDVADTQYF.

The V gene is TRBV19, the J gene TRBJ2-6; D not resolved. The CDR3 spans 15 residues. Germline V gene data show CDR1 as LNHDA and CDR2 as SQIVND (reference sequence). V lost 8 bases to trimming and J lost 0 bases, with 11 bases between them. This CDR3 reads CASLSRFSGANVLTF. The CDR3 nucleotides are TGTGCCAGTCTCTCCAGATTCTCTGGGGCCAACGTCCTGACTTTC.

A few counts support this clonotype. V and J are TRBV7-8 and TRBJ1-2; maybe TRBD1 (5 bases). Germline V gene data show CDR1 as SGHVS and CDR2 as FQNEAQ. Trimming shortened V by 3 bases and J by 8 bases, and 10 bases separated the two germline ends. The CDR3 sequence is 12 residues long. CDR3 nucleotide sequence: TGTGCCAGCAGCTTTCGGGGGAGCGGCTACACCTTC. Protein product: CASSFRGSGYTF.

This rearrangement joins TRBV18 to TRBJ1-1; D unresolved. Germline V gives CDR1 KGHSH, CDR2 LQKENI. This CDR3 is built from 15 residues. V was shortened by 3 bases and J by 4 bases, with 15 bases between the two germline ends. The CDR3 bases are TGTGCCAGCTCACCTACCATTGAATTGGGCACTGAAGCTTTCTTT. Translating gives CASSPTIELGTEAFF. Supplemented by reference TRBV18 and TRBJ1-1, the full variable domain reads NAGVMQNPRHLVRRRGQEARLRCSPMKGHSHVYWYRQLPEEGLKFMVYLQKENIIDESGMPKERFSAEFPKEGPSILRIQQVVRGDSAAYFCASSPTIELGTEAFFGQGTRLTVV.